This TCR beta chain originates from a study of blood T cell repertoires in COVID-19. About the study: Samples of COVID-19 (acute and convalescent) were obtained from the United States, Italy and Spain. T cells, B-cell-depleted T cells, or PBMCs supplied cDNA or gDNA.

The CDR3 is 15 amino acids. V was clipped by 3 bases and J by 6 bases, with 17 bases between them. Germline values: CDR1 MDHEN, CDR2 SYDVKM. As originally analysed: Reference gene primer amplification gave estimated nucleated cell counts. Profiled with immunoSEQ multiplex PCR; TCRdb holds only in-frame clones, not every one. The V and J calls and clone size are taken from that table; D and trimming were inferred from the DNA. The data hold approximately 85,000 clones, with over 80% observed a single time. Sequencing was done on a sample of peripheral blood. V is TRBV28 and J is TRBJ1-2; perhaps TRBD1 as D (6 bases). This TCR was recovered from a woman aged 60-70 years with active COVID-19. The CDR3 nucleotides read TGTGCCAGCAGTTTGGGGGGGGCGGTAGGGGATGGCTACACCTTC. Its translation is CASSLGGAVGDGYTF.